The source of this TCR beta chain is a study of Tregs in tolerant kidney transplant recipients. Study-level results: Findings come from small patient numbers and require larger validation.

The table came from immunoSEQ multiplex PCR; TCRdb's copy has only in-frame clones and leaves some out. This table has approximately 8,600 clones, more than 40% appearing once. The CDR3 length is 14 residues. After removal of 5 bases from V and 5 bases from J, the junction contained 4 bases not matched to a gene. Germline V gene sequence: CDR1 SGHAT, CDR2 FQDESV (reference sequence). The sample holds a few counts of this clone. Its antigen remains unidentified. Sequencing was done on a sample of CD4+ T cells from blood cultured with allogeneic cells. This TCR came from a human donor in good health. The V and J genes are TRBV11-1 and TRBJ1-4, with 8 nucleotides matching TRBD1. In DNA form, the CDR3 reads TGTGCCAGCAGCGCGAGACAGGGGAATGAAAAACTGTTTTTT. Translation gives CASSARQGNEKLFF.